This TCR beta chain was obtained from a study of radiation and T cells in renal cell carcinoma. Notes on the study in general: From baseline, blood top tumor clonotypes peaked at 2 weeks post-radiation.

Comment on this clone: What it recognizes is unknown.

Germline CDR1 LNHDA, CDR2 SQIVND (reference sequence). Trimming cost V 1 base and J 4 bases; bases outside gene matches: 4. CDR3 length: 15 amino acids. Assay: immunoSEQ multiplex PCR; the TCRdb copy retains only in-frame clones and omits some. The sample consists of more than 140,000 clones, approximately 87% of them appearing once. As for time point: baseline pretreatment blood. Treatment reported: 15 Gy SBRT to primary tumor, nephrectomy 4 weeks later. The V call is TRBV19, the J call TRBJ2-1, with 7 bases aligning to TRBD2. The sequences come from blood, collected from a patient whose treatment included radiotherapy and nephrectomy. This clonotype originated in a woman between 50 and 59 years old with renal cell carcinoma. The CDR3 protein is CASSIAGGGYNEQFF. DNA for the CDR3: TGTGCCAGTAGTATAGCGGGGGGTGGTTACAATGAGCAGTTCTTC. Filled out from reference TRBV19 and TRBJ2-1, the complete variable domain reads DGGITQSPKYLFRKEGQNVTLSCEQNLNHDAMYWYRQDPGQGLRLIYYSQIVNDFQKGDIAEGYSVSREKKESFPLTVTSAQKNPTAFYLCASSIAGGGYNEQFFGPGTRLTVL.